The rows below give T cell receptor beta chains drawn from one sample of a study of blood T cells in healthy people across ages. TCRdb re-called the 5' RACE reads through MiXCR, storing one row per CDR3 protein. The sample lists more than 1,400,000 distinct CDR3 sequences; approximately 40% were seen once. Sequences were obtained from blood. The receptors were sampled from a woman under 30 in good health. Each CDR3 is given with its conserved first and last residue. The D gene is left open where the match is weak.

j_call	v_call	d_call	cdr3_aa
TRBJ1-5	TRBV12-3/TRBV12-4	.	CASSLSASNNQPQHF
TRBJ2-5	TRBV12-3/TRBV12-4	TRBD2	CASSRLAGETQYF
TRBJ2-3	TRBV7-2	TRBD2	CASSFRERGTDTQYF
TRBJ2-3	TRBV15	TRBD1	CATSGRQGPQNTQYF
.	TRBV18	.	CASSPPRVDLNEQYF
TRBJ1-1	TRBV5-1	.	CASSNLVQDEAFF
TRBJ1-1	TRBV2	.	CASSVGTTNTEAFF
TRBJ2-6	TRBV6-2/TRBV6-3	.	CASSYPRSGANVLTF
TRBJ2-5	TRBV20-1	TRBD2	CSASGTSGNQETQYF
TRBJ2-1	TRBV20-1	.	CSARAEGAYNEQFF
TRBJ2-3	TRBV4-1	.	CASSQDGGASTDTQYF
TRBJ2-6	TRBV7-9	.	CASSSGQSGANVLTF
TRBJ2-7	TRBV28	.	CVSISGTRFRSYEQYF